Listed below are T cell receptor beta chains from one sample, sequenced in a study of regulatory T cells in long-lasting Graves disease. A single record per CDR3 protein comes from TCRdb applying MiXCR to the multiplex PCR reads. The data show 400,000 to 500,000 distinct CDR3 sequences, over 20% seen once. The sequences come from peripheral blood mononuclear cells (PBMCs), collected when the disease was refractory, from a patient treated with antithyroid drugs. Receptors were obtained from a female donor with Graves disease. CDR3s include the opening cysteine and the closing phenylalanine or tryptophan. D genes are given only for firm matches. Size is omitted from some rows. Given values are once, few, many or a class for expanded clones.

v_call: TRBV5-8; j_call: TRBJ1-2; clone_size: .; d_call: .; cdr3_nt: TGTGCCAGCAGCTTAGAGGAGGGCGGCTACACCTTC; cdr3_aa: CASSLEEGGYTF
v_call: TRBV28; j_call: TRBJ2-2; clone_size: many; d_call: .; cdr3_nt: TGTGCCAGCAGTCCCTTTGGGGGAGGTAACACCGGGGAGCTGTTTTTT; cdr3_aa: CASSPFGGGNTGELFF
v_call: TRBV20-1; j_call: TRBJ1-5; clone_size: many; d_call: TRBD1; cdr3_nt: TGCAGTGCTACCAAGGACAGGGGTGGCAATCAGCCCCAGCATTTT; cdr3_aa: CSATKDRGGNQPQHF
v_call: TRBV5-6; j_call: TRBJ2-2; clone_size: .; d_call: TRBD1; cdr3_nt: TGTGCCAGCAGCTGGGGACAGGGGGCGATCCTCACCGGGGAGCTGTTTTTT; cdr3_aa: CASSWGQGAILTGELFF
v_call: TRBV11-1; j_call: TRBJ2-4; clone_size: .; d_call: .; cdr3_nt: TGTGCCAGCAGCCAGGGAACACCGGGGGCCATTCAGTACTTC; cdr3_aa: CASSQGTPGAIQYF
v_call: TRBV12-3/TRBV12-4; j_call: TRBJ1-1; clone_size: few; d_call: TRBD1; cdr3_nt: TGTGCCAGCAGCAACAGGGGTACTGAAACTTTCTTT; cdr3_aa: CASSNRGTETFF
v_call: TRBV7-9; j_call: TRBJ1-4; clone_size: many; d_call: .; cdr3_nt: TGTGCCAGCGAAGAGCGTAATGAAAAACTGTTTTTT; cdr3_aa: CASEERNEKLFF
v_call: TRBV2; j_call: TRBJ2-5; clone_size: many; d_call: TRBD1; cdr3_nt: TGTGCCAGCAGTTCGTCGGGACAGGACCAAGAGACCCAGTACTTC; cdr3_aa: CASSSSGQDQETQYF
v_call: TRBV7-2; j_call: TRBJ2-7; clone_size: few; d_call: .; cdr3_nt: TGTGCCAGCAGCTCTGAACAGGGACCCTACGAGCAGTACTTC; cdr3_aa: CASSSEQGPYEQYF
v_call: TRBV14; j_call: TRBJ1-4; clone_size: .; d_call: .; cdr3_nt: TGTGCCAGCAGCCAAGCCACGACAGGCAACGATGAAAAACTGTTTTTT; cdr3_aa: CASSQATTGNDEKLFF
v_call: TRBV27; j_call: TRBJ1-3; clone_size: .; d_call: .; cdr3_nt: TGTGCCAGCAGGAGTGGGGGGTCCTCTGGAAACACCATATATTTT; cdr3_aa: CASRSGGSSGNTIYF
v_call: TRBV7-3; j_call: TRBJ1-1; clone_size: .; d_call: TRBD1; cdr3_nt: TGTGCCAGCAGCTCCAACAGGGGTTCTGAAGCTTTCTTT; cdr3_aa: CASSSNRGSEAFF
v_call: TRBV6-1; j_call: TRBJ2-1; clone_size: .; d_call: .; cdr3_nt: TGTGCCAGCAGGGGTGGGGTAGGGGACAATGAGCAGTTCTTC; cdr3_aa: CASRGGVGDNEQFF
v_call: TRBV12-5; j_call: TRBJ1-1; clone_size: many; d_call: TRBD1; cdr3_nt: TGTGCTAGTGGAAGACAGGGGGGGCGGAAGTTTACTGAAGCTTTCTTT; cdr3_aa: CASGRQGGRKFTEAFF
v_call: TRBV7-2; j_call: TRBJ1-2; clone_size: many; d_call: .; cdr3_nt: TGTGCCAGCAGCTTAGGGGCAGGGGACGTCGAGACCTTC; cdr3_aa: CASSLGAGDVETF
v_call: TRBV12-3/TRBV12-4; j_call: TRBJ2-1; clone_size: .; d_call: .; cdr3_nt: TGTGCCAGCAGTTTGAGGAGGGCAGGGGGCAATGAGCAGTTCTTC; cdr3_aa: CASSLRRAGGNEQFF
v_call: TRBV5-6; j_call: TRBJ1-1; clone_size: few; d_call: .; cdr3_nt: TGTGCCAGCAGCGTGGGGATCAGGGGCATGGGTGAAGCTTTCTTT; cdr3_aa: CASSVGIRGMGEAFF
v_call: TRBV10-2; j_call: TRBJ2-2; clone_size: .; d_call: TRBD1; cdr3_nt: TGCGCCAGCAAACTACGCGGACAGGGGGCGAACACCGGGGAGCTGTTTTTT; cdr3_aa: CASKLRGQGANTGELFF
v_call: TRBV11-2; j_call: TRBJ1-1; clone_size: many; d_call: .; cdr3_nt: TGTGCCAGCAGCTTAGATGACCCTGGCAGGGGCTTAGAAGTTTTCTTT; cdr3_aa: CASSLDDPGRGLEVFF
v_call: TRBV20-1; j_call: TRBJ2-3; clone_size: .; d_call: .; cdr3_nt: TGCAGTGCCGCTGATAGTGTTGGTACGCAGTATTTT; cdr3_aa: CSAADSVGTQYF
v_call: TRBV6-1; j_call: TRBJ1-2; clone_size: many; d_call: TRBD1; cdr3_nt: TGTGCCAGCAGTGTGGGACAGGACAGTTATGGCTACACCTTC; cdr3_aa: CASSVGQDSYGYTF
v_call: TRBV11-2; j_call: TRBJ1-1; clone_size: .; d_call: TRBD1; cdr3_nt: TGTGCCACAGGGGGGAACACTGAAGCTTTCTTT; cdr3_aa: CATGGNTEAFF
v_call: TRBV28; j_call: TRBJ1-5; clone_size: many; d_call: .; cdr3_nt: TGTGCCAGCAGTTTAGGGACGGCTAACAATCAGCCCCAGCATTTT; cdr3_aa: CASSLGTANNQPQHF
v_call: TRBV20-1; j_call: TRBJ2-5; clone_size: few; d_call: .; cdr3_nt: TGCAGTGCTAGAGATGGAGGGGCCGTCCAAGAGACCCAGTACTTC; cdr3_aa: CSARDGGAVQETQYF
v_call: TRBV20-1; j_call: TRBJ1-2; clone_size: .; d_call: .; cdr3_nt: TGCAGTGCTAGTTGGCGGGACCCCCAAATTGTTGTTACCTTC; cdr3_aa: CSASWRDPQIVVTF
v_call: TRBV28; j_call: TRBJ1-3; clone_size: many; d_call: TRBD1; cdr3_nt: TGTGCCAGCAGTCTACAGGACAGGGGAGGAAACACCATATATTTT; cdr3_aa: CASSLQDRGGNTIYF
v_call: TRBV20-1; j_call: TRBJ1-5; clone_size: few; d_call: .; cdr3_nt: TGCAGTGCCCCTTCCGGGGGGGGGAGCAATCAGCCCCAGCATTTT; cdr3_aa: CSAPSGGGSNQPQHF
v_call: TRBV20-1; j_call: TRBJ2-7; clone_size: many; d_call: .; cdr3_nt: TGCAGTGCTAGAGGCCCTACTGGAAACTACGAGCAGTACTTC; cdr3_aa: CSARGPTGNYEQYF
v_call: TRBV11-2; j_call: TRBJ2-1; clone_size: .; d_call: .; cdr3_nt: TGTGCCAGCAGCTTATTTGGGGGTGGGGGCGATGAGCAGTTCTTC; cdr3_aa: CASSLFGGGGDEQFF
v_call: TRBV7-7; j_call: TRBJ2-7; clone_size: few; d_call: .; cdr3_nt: TGTGCTAGCAGCTTCGGGATGGGGGACTCCTACGAGCAGTACTTC; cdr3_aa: CASSFGMGDSYEQYF
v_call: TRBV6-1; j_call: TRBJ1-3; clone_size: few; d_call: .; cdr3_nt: TGTGCCAGCAGTCCGAGTCGTGGAAACACCATATATTTT; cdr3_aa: CASSPSRGNTIYF
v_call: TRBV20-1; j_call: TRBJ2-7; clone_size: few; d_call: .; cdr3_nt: TGCAGTGCTAGAGATTACGGGGGGCTAGCTTACGAGCAGTACTTC; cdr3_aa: CSARDYGGLAYEQYF
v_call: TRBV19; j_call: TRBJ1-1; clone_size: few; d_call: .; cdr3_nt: TGTGCCAGCATCTCCCCTGCGGGCAAAGCTTTCTTT; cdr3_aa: CASISPAGKAFF
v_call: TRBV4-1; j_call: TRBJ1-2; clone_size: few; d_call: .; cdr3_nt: TGCGCCAGCAGCCAAGTCTCCGTGGGGCTTAACTATGGCTACACCTTC; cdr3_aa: CASSQVSVGLNYGYTF
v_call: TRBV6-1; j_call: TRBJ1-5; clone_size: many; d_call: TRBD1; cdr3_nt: TGTGCCAGCAGCCTCACAGGGGCCGACAATCAGCCCCAGCATTTT; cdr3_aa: CASSLTGADNQPQHF
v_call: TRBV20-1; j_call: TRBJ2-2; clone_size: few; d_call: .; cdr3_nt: TGCAGTGCTAGAAAGGCAGGGGAGTGGGTCACCGGGGAGCTGTTTTTT; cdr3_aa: CSARKAGEWVTGELFF
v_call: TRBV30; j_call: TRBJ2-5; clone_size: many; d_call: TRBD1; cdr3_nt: TGTGCCTGGACCCCGACAGGGGAATGGGAGACCCAGTACTTC; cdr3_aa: CAWTPTGEWETQYF
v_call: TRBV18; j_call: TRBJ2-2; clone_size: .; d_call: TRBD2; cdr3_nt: TGTGCCAGCTCACCACCTAGCAGACTAGCGGAGAACACCGGGGAGCTGTTTTTT; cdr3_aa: CASSPPSRLAENTGELFF
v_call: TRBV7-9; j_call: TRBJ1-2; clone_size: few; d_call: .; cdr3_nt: TGTGCCAGCAGCTTAGCGGAGGACAGTACCACCGCGGAGGGCTACACCTTC; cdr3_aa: CASSLAEDSTTAEGYTF
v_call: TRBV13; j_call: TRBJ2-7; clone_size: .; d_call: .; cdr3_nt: TGTGCCAGCAGTCCTACTAGCCAGAGCTCCTACGAGCAGTACTTC; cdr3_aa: CASSPTSQSSYEQYF
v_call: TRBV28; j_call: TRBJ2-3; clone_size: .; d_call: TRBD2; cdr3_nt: TGTGCCAGCAGCCCAACTAGCGGGAGTGCGGCAGATACGCAGTATTTT; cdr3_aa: CASSPTSGSAADTQYF
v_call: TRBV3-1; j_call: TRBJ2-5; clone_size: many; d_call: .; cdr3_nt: TGTGCCAGCAGCCAGGGACCCGGAGGTGAGGAGACCCAGTACTTC; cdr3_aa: CASSQGPGGEETQYF
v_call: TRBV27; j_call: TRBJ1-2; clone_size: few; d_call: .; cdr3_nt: TGTGCCAGCAGTTTTCGGGGGGCGGGTGGCTACACCTTC; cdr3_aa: CASSFRGAGGYTF
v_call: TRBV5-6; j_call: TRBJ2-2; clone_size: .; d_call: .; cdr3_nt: TGTGCCAGCAGCCAGACAGACACCGGGGAGCTGTTTTTT; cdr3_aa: CASSQTDTGELFF
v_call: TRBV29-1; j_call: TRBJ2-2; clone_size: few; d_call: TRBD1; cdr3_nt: TGCAGCGTTGAAAGGGGGGACAGGGGAACCGGGGAGCTGTTTTTT; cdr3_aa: CSVERGDRGTGELFF
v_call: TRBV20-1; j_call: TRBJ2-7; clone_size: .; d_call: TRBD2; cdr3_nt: TGCAGTGCTAGAGATTTGGGACTAGCGGAGTCCTACGAGCAGTACTTC; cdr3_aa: CSARDLGLAESYEQYF
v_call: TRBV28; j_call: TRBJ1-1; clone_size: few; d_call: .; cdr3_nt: TGTGCCAGCACCGTCTCGGGTGCGAACACTGAAGCTTTCTTT; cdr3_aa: CASTVSGANTEAFF
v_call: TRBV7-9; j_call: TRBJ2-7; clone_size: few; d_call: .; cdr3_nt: TGTGCCAGCAGCTTTGTATCCGGCAGTTTGTACGAGCAGTACTTC; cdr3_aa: CASSFVSGSLYEQYF